One and the same sample provided the 19 T cell receptor beta chains below, sequenced in a study of identifying expanded T cells in peripheral blood (dated by TCRdb to the late 2010s). The library relied on the immunoSEQ multiplex PCR assay. TCRdb carries this immuneACCESS record with in-frame sequences only. Its versions omit some clonotypes, under half of them owing to an unresolved V gene in the studies checked, with the rest unexplained. This sample gives around 50,000 clones in total; roughly 87% of them show up just once. Of the sample, around 3.5% is held by the ten largest clones. Sequencing was done on a sample of blood. The receptors come from a person aged 18 to 75 in good health.

This clone was observed a few times. This chain joins TRBV11-3 and TRBJ2-5; 14 positions match TRBD2. V lost 4 bases and J lost 5; bases outside the gene matches: 6. CDR3 length: 16 amino acids. Germline loops: CDR1 SGHNT, CDR2 YENEEA. The CDR3 DNA reads TGTGCCAGCAGCTCGGGACTAGCGGGAGCGGGTGAGACCCAGTACTTC. This codes for CASSSGLAGAGETQYF.

The rearrangement joins TRBV18 to TRBJ2-1; 12 bases map to TRBD2. Germline CDR1 is KGHSH and CDR2 is LQKENI. V was clipped by 4 bases and J by 7 bases; unmatched bases: 5. The CDR3 is 15 amino acids. CDR3 in DNA: TGTGCCAGCTCACGACTAGCGGGAGAAGGGAATGAGCAGTTCTTC. This encodes CASSRLAGEGNEQFF.

The chain couples TRBV11-2 to TRBJ1-2, with D possibly matching TRBD1 (5 bases). The germline CDR1 and CDR2 sequences are SGHAT and FQNNGV. Trimming pared 2 bases from V and 3 bases from J, leaving 13 bases between. The CDR3 consists of 15 residues. Here the CDR3 reads CASSLQSGSHYGYTF. The CDR3 bases are TGTGCCAGCAGCTTACAATCAGGGTCCCACTATGGCTACACCTTC.

The rearrangement links TRBV7-8 to TRBJ2-2; 7 bases are a match to TRBD2. The CDR3 covers 15 residues. Trimming at V came to 1 base and at J to 4 bases, leaving 3 bases not matched to a gene. Germline CDR1 is SGHVS and CDR2 is FQNEAQ. The CDR3 protein is CASSLGGGITGELFF. DNA of the CDR3: TGTGCCAGCAGCTTAGGGGGAGGGATCACCGGGGAGCTGTTTTTT.

The chain joins TRBV5-1 to TRBJ1-1; 8 nucleotides line up with TRBD1. The CDR3 is 14 amino acids. In germline, CDR1 is SGHRS, CDR2 YFSETQ. The trim removed 4 bases at V and 0 bases at J, leaving 2 bases unmatched. Here the CDR3 DNA reads TGCGCCAGCAGCCCACAGGGGGTGAACACTGAAGCTTTCTTT. Translation gives CASSPQGVNTEAFF.

The rearrangement joins TRBV28 to TRBJ1-2, with 7 nucleotides matching TRBD1. Germline assignment: CDR1 MDHEN and CDR2 SYDVKM. The CDR3 length is 14 residues. V trimming: 6 bases; J trimming: 4 bases; junction bases outside the gene matches: 8. The CDR3 nucleotides are TGTGCCAGCAGCCGACCGGGACAGATCTATGGCTACACCTTC. It translates to CASSRPGQIYGYTF.

The CDR3 loop is CASSLNVGADSRYTF. Here the CDR3 DNA reads TGTGCCAGCAGCTTAAATGTGGGGGCCGACTCGCGCTACACCTTC. The chain employs TRBV7-2 and TRBJ1-2; tentatively, D is TRBD1 (6 bases). Between the trimmed V and J ends, which lost 2 bases and 9 bases, there was a span of 19 bases. The CDR3 is made up of 15 amino acids. Germline lookup yields CDR1 SGHTA and CDR2 FQGNSA.

V gene TRBV28 combines with J gene TRBJ1-4, with TRBD1 as a possible D gene (5 bases). The germline CDR1 and CDR2 sequences are MDHEN and SYDVKM. V was cut by 8 bases and J by 2 bases, with 12 bases left in between. The CDR3 is made up of 14 amino acids. The CDR3 nucleotides are TGTGCCAGCCGCCCCGGACATACTAATGAAAAACTGTTTTTT. Encoded protein: CASRPGHTNEKLFF.

This clone was picked up one time. The chain has TRBV5-1 and TRBJ2-3; maybe TRBD2 (6 bases). This CDR3 spans 14 amino acids. Germline CDR1 reads SGHRS; CDR2 reads YFSETQ. V shed 0 bases and J shed 3 bases, with 8 bases lying between them. CDR3 in amino acids: CASSLESGTDTQYF. CDR3 nucleotides: TGCGCCAGCAGCTTGGAGAGCGGGACAGATACGCAGTATTTT.

This clone occurred once. This chain connects TRBV7-2 to TRBJ1-4; D uncertain. Germline CDR1 reads SGHTA; CDR2 reads FQGNSA. CDR3 length: 14 amino acids. The ends were cut back, 5 bases at V and 0 bases at J, with 7 bases in the middle. Here the CDR3 reads CASSPPATNEKLFF. CDR3 nucleotides: TGTGCCAGCAGCCCTCCTGCAACTAATGAAAAACTGTTTTTT.

The CDR3 spells CASSPGYGSSYEQYF. The CDR3 nucleotides are TGTGCCAGCAGCCCCGGCTACGGCAGCTCCTACGAGCAGTACTTC. This chain uses TRBV11-2 with TRBJ2-7; D not resolved. The CDR3 runs to 15 residues. V lost 5 bases and J lost 0, with 14 bases in between. Germline V gene sequence: CDR1 SGHAT, CDR2 FQNNGV.

In regard to this clone: Other DNA sequences of this sample code for an identical CDR3. The chain uses TRBV7-2 and TRBJ1-1; D is uncertain. The V and J ends lost 2 bases and 1 base respectively, with 5 bases between them. The CDR3 covers 13 residues. Germline V gene lookup returns CDR1 SGHTA and CDR2 FQGNSA. This chain's CDR3 is CASSLTENTEAFF. The CDR3 bases are TGTGCCAGCAGCTTAACCGAGAACACTGAAGCTTTCTTT.

This clone occurred once. V is TRBV7-3 and J is TRBJ2-3; D is ambiguous. Germline loops: CDR1 SGHTA, CDR2 FQGTGA. This CDR3 has 14 amino acids. Trimming removed 5 bases at V and 3 bases at J, with 12 bases between. DNA of the CDR3: TGTGCCAGCAGCAAACAGAGTGGTACAGATACGCAGTATTTT. It codes for CASSKQSGTDTQYF.

The chain links TRBV18 to TRBJ2-1, with D possibly TRBD2 on 6 matching bases. The CDR3 contains 13 residues. V lost 2 bases and J 5 bases, leaving 7 bases between the germline ends. Germline CDR1 KGHSH, CDR2 LQKENI. CDR3 coding DNA: TGTGCCAGCTCACCAGGCGGGAACAATGAGCAGTTCTTC. Translation: CASSPGGNNEQFF. The whole variable domain, filled in from reference TRBV18 and TRBJ2-1, reads NAGVMQNPRHLVRRRGQEARLRCSPMKGHSHVYWYRQLPEEGLKFMVYLQKENIIDESGMPKERFSAEFPKEGPSILRIQQVVRGDSAAYFCASSPGGNNEQFFGPGTRLTVL.

This rearrangement joins TRBV13 to TRBJ2-1, with a tentative D call TRBD2 (5 bases). There are 17 residues in the CDR3. V lost 3 bases to trimming and J lost 0 bases, with 15 bases between them. CDR1 PRHDT and CDR2 FYEKMQ come from the germline V gene (reference sequence). Here the CDR3 reads CASSFRRTPGSYNEQFF. The CDR3 DNA is TGTGCCAGCAGCTTTCGGAGGACCCCAGGCTCCTACAATGAGCAGTTCTTC.

This chain uses TRBV7-2 with TRBJ2-4; 7 bases are a match to TRBD2. The germline CDR1 and CDR2 sequences are SGHTA and FQGNSA. The V gene end was trimmed by 1 base and the J gene end by 5 bases; junction bases not matched to a gene: 11. CDR3 length: 17 residues. CDR3 amino acids: CASSLVSSGGTQNIQYF. CDR3 in DNA: TGTGCCAGCAGCTTAGTCTCTAGCGGCGGCACCCAAAACATTCAGTACTTC.

This clone was found a few times. The V call is TRBV30, the J call TRBJ1-5; D gene uncertain. The CDR3 runs 13 residues. CDR1 and CDR2 (germline): GTSNPN, SVGIG (reference sequence). V was clipped by 2 bases and J by 0 bases, with 5 bases between them. CDR3: CAWSLDSNQPQHF. DNA for the CDR3: TGTGCCTGGAGTCTAGATAGCAATCAGCCCCAGCATTTT.

The rearrangement links TRBV6-5 to TRBJ1-2; 7 nucleotides line up with TRBD1. Germline lookup yields CDR1 MNHEY and CDR2 SVGAGI. This CDR3 is built from 13 residues. V was pared by 7 bases and J by 3 bases, with 5 bases of the junction left unmatched. Here the CDR3 DNA reads TGTGCCAGCATTCCTGGGACAGACTATGGCTACACCTTC. Translating it yields CASIPGTDYGYTF.

In its sample, this clone was seen once. The chain links TRBV6-5 to TRBJ2-1; maybe TRBD1 (6 bases). Germline loops: CDR1 MNHEY, CDR2 SVGAGI. This CDR3 has 13 amino acids. V gave up 8 bases and J gave up 15 bases, with 23 bases separating them. CDR3 sequence (DNA): TGTGCCAGCTCTAGGGCCGGGACACCCAGGCGGTTCTTC. It encodes CASSRAGTPRRFF.